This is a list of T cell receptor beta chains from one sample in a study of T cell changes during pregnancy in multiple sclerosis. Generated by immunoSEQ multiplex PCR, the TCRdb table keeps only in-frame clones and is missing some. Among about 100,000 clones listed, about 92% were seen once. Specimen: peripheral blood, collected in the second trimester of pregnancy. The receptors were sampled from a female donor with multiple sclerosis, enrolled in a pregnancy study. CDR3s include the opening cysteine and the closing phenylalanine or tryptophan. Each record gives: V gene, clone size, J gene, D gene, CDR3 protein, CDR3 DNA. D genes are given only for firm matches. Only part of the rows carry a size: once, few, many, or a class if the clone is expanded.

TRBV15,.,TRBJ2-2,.,CATSRAAGEVGELFF,TGTGCCACCAGCAGAGCGGCCGGGGAGGTCGGGGAGCTGTTTTTT
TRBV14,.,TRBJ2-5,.,CASSLVGGGRQETQYF,TGTGCCAGCAGCCTCGTCGGAGGAGGGAGACAAGAGACCCAGTACTTC
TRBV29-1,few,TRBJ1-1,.,CSGRRTDDTEAFF,TGCAGCGGACGGAGGACGGATGACACTGAAGCTTTCTTT
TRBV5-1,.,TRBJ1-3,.,CASSPGGERSGNTIYF,TGCGCCAGCAGCCCGGGTGGGGAGCGCTCTGGAAACACCATATATTTT
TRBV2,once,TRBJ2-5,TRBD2,CASSGRVAGPQETQYF,TGTGCCAGCAGTGGACGGGTAGCGGGCCCCCAAGAGACCCAGTACTTC
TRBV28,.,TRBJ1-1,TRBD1,CASSPRQGAYTEAFF,TGTGCCAGCAGTCCACGACAGGGGGCTTACACTGAAGCTTTCTTT
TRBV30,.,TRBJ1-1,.,CAWSGPGMNTEAFF,TGTGCCTGGAGTGGCCCAGGAATGAACACTGAAGCTTTCTTT
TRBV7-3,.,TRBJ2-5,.,CASSVSGPETQYF,TGTGCCAGCAGCGTGAGTGGGCCCGAGACCCAGTACTTC
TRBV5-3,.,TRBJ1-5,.,CARSHYSVGNQPQHF,TGTGCCAGAAGCCATTACAGTGTGGGCAATCAGCCCCAGCATTTT
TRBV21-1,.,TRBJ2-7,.,CASHTTGPGESYEQYF,TGTGCCAGCCACACGACTGGACCTGGGGAGTCCTACGAGCAGTACTTC
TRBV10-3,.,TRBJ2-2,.,CAAHIAGELFF,TGTGCCGCCCATATAGCCGGGGAGCTGTTTTTT
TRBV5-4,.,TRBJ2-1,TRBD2,CASSLAGLAGVGEQFF,TGTGCCAGCAGCTTGGCCGGGCTAGCGGGAGTCGGAGAGCAGTTCTTC
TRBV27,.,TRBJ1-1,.,CASSFDRNTEAFF,TGTGCCAGCAGTTTCGACAGGAACACTGAAGCTTTCTTT
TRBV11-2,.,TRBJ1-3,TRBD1,CASSLFIRDRADSGNTIYF,TGTGCCAGCAGCTTATTCATCCGGGACAGGGCCGACTCTGGAAACACCATATATTTT
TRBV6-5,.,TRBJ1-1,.,CASSSRVRTEAFF,TGTGCCAGCAGCTCGAGAGTGCGAACTGAAGCTTTCTTT
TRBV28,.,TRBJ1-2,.,CASTMERLKNYGYTF,TGTGCCAGCACCATGGAGAGACTTAAGAACTATGGCTACACCTTC
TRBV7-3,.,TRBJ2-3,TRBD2,CASSLFSGSTDTQYF,TGTGCCAGCAGCTTATTTAGCGGGAGCACAGATACGCAGTATTTT
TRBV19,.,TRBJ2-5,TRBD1,CASSPGTAWETQYF,TGTGCCAGTAGTCCCGGGACAGCGTGGGAGACCCAGTACTTC
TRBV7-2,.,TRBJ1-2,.,CASLQTVDGYTF,TGTGCCAGCCTCCAAACGGTAGATGGCTACACCTTC
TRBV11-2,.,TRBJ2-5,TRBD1,CASSRDRGETQYF,TGTGCCAGCAGCCGGGACAGGGGAGAGACCCAGTACTTC
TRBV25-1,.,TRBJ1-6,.,CASSVGAVNSPLHF,TGTGCCAGTTCCGTAGGGGCGGTTAATTCACCCCTCCACTTT
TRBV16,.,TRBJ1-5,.,CASSPQGLGEPQHF,TGTGCCAGCAGCCCCCAGGGCTTAGGGGAGCCCCAGCATTTT
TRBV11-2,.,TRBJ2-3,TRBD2,CASSLEGGSGARGGYF,TGTGCCAGCAGCTTAGAGGGTGGTAGCGGTGCCCGGGGGGGGTATTTT
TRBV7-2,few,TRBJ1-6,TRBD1,CASSLSTGDSPLHF,TGTGCCAGCAGCTTAAGCACAGGGGATTCACCCCTCCACTTT
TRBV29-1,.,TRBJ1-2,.,CSVEGQPGFGYTF,TGCAGCGTTGAGGGGCAGCCAGGTTTTGGCTACACCTTC
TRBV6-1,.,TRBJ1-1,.,CASSEQHGQRGYGFF,TGTGCCAGCAGTGAACAGCACGGTCAGAGGGGGTATGGCTTCTTT
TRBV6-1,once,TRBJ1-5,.,CASSEVPAGVDQPQHF,TGTGCCAGCAGTGAAGTTCCGGCAGGGGTGGATCAGCCCCAGCATTTT
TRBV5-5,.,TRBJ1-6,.,CASSLAGRSGNSPLHF,TGTGCCAGCAGCTTGGCCGGTAGATCGGGTAATTCACCCCTCCACTTT
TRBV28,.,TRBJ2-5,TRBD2,CASSPGLAGEETQYF,TGTGCCAGCAGTCCCGGACTAGCGGGAGAAGAGACCCAGTACTTC
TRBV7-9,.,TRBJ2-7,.,CASSVQGRPYEQYF,TGTGCCAGCAGCGTACAAGGCAGGCCCTACGAGCAGTACTTC
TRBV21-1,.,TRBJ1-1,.,CASSKEGPEGSNTEAFF,TGTGCCAGCAGCAAAGAAGGTCCTGAGGGATCCAACACTGAAGCTTTCTTT
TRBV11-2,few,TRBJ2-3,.,CASSLDLKGEKPTDTQYF,TGTGCCAGCAGCTTAGATCTAAAGGGGGAGAAACCCACAGATACGCAGTATTTT
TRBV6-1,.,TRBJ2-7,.,CASSDYGYEQYF,TGTGCCAGCAGTGACTACGGGTACGAGCAGTACTTC
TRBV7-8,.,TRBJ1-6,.,CASSLLTHSSYNSPLHF,TGTGCCAGCAGTCTCCTAACCCACAGCTCCTATAATTCACCCCTCCACTTT
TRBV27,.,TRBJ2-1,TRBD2,CASSSGKGLAGVNEQFF,TGTGCCAGCAGTTCAGGAAAGGGACTAGCGGGGGTTAATGAGCAGTTCTTC
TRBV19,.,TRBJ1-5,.,CASSIGGHLSNQPQHF,TGTGCCAGTAGTATAGGGGGACACCTTAGCAATCAGCCCCAGCATTTT
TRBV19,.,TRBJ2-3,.,CASSINGVTDTQYF,TGTGCCAGTAGTATAAACGGGGTTACAGATACGCAGTATTTT
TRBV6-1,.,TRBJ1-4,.,CASSEGVRSEKLFF,TGTGCCAGCAGTGAAGGGGTCAGGTCGGAAAAACTGTTTTTT
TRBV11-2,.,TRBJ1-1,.,CASSLDSRGANEAFF,TGTGCCAGCAGCTTAGATTCTCGGGGGGCGAATGAAGCTTTCTTT
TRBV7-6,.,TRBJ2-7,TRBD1,CASSLQPTGGSYEQYF,TGTGCCAGCAGCTTACAACCGACAGGGGGGAGCTACGAGCAGTACTTC
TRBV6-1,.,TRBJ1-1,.,CASNPDRNTEAFF,TGTGCCAGCAACCCGGACAGGAACACTGAAGCTTTCTTT
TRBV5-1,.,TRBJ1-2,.,CASSPEGRQAYGYTF,TGCGCCAGCAGCCCGGAAGGGAGACAGGCCTATGGCTACACCTTC
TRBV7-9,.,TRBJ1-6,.,CASSLEQYNSPLHF,TGTGCCAGCAGCTTAGAACAGTATAATTCACCCCTCCACTTT
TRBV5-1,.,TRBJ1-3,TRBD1,CASSETGLFSGNTIYF,TGCGCCAGCAGTGAGACAGGGCTCTTCTCTGGAAACACCATATATTTT
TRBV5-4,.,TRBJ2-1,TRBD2,CASSLVSGSYNEQFF,TGTGCCAGCAGCTTGGTGAGCGGGAGCTACAATGAGCAGTTCTTC
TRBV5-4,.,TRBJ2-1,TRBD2,CASSLDASGAYNEQFF,TGTGCCAGCAGCTTGGACGCTAGCGGGGCTTACAATGAGCAGTTCTTC
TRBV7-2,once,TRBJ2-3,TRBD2,CASSLRSGGTDTQYF,TGTGCCAGCAGCCTACGTAGCGGGGGCACAGATACGCAGTATTTT